This T cell receptor (beta chain) was captured in a study of STAT5B mutations in CD4+ large granular lymphocyte leukemia. With regard to this clone: Its antigen is currently unknown.

The survey-level immunoSEQ assay was used. The protocol was immunoSEQ multiplex PCR, while the TCRdb copy is restricted to in-frame clones and leaves out a portion. This sample carries fewer than 45,000 clones, 75% to 85% of them seen once, and the ten largest clones take about 3.8%. The germline CDR1 and CDR2 sequences are SQVTM and ANQGSEA. The V end lost 1 base, the J end lost 0 bases, and 8 bases lay between the germline ends. The CDR3 covers 14 residues. Broader study findings: Main leukemic clonotypes were patient-specific, but around 25% appeared at low frequency elsewhere.

What was sequenced was CD4+ T cells from blood buffy coats. The sequence was obtained from a human donor in good health. The chain recombines TRBV29-1 with TRBJ2-3; possible D gene TRBD2, 5 bases. The CDR3 loop is CSVEGSASTDTQYF. The CDR3 DNA sequence: TGCAGCGTTGAAGGTAGCGCTAGCACAGATACGCAGTATTTT.